This TCR beta chain was identified during a study of blood T cell repertoires in COVID-19. Looking at the study overall: Sites across the United States, Italy and Spain contributed samples from acute and convalescent COVID-19.

In the authors' methods: Researchers report that nucleated cell counts were estimated from reference gene primer amplification. TCRdb's table, derived via immunoSEQ multiplex PCR, lists solely in-frame clones and lacks some. V, J and clone size are those of that table, while D and trimming were read from the DNA. The sample has over 45,000 clones; roughly 84% are singletons. Sequencing was performed on peripheral blood. This TCR was recovered from a man aged 50-60 years with active COVID-19.

The CDR3, as DNA: TGCGCCAGCAGCTTCTCGGGTTCACCCCTCCACTTT. It translates to CASSFSGSPLHF. The rearrangement uses TRBV5-1 and TRBJ1-6; no definite D call. Germline V gene data show CDR1 as SGHRS and CDR2 as YFSETQ. The CDR3 is 12 amino acids. Trimming removed 2 bases from V and 9 bases from J, with 6 bases in between.